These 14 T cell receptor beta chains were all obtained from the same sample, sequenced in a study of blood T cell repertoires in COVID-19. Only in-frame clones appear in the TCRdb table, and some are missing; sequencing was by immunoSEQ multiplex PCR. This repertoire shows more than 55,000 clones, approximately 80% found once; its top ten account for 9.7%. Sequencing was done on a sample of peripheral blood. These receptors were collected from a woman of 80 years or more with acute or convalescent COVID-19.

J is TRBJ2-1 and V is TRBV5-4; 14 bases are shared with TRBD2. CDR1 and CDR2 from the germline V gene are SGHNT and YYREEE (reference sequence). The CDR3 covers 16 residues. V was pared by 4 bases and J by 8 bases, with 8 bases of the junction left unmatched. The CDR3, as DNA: TGTGCCAGCAGCGGCGGACTAGCGGGGGGCGGCGATGAGCAGTTCTTC. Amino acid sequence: CASSGGLAGGGDEQFF.

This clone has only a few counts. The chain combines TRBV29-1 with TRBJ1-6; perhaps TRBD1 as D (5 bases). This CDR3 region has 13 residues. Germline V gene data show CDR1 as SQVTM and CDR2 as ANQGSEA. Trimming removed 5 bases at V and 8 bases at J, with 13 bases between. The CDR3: CSVRGERDSPLHF. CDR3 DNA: TGCAGCGTTCGGGGGGAACGAGATTCACCCCTCCACTTT. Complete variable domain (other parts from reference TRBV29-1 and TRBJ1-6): SAVISQKPSRDICQRGTSLTIQCQVDSQVTMMFWYRQQPGQSLTLIATANQGSEATYESGFVIDKFPISRPNLTFSTLTVSNMSPEDSSIYLCSVRGERDSPLHFGNGTRLTVT.

CDR3 coding DNA: TGTGCCAGCAGTTATTATCTCGGTGGTGACTATGGCTACACCTTC. It specifies CASSYYLGGDYGYTF. The chain has TRBV6-5 and TRBJ1-2; D remains unclear. Germline V lookup: CDR1 MNHEY, CDR2 SVGAGI. This CDR3 has 15 amino acids. V gave up 3 bases and J gave up 3 bases, with 14 bases separating them.

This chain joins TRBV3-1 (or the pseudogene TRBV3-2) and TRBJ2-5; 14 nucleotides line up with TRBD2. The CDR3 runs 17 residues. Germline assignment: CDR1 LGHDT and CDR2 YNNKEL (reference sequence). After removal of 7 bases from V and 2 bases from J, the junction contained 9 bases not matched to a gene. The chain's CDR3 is CASKSRLAGGQQETQYF. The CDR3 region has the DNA TGTGCCAGCAAATCCAGACTAGCGGGGGGGCAGCAAGAGACCCAGTACTTC.

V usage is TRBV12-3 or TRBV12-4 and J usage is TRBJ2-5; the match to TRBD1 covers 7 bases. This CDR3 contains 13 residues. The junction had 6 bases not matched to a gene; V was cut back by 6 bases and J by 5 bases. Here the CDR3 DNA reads TGTGCCAGCAGCTTACAGGGGAGCGAGACCCAGTACTTC. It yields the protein CASSLQGSETQYF.

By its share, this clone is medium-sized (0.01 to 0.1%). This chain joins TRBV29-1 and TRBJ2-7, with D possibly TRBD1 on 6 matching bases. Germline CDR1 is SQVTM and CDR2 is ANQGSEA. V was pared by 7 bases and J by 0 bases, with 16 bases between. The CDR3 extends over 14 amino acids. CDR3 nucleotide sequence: TGCAGCGCTACGGACAGCCTGAGCTCCTACGAGCAGTACTTC. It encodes CSATDSLSSYEQYF.

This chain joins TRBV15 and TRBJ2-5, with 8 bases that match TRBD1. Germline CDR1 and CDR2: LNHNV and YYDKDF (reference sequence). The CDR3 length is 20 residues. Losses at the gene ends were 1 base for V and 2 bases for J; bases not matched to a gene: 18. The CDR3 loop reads CATSRGKGGQDPGIQETQYF. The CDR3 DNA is TGTGCCACCAGCAGAGGTAAGGGGGGACAGGACCCCGGTATACAAGAGACCCAGTACTTC.

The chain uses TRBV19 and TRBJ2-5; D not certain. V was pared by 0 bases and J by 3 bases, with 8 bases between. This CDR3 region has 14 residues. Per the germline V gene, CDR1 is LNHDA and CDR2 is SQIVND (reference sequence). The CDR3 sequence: CASSIDWQKETQYF. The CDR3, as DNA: TGTGCCAGTAGTATAGATTGGCAGAAAGAGACCCAGTACTTC.

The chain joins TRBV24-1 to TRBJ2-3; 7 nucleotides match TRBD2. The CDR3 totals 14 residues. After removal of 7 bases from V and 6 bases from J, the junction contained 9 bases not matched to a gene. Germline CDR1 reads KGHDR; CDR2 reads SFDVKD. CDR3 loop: CATSAAGLGDTQYF. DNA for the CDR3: TGTGCCACCAGCGCAGCGGGGCTTGGGGATACGCAGTATTTT.

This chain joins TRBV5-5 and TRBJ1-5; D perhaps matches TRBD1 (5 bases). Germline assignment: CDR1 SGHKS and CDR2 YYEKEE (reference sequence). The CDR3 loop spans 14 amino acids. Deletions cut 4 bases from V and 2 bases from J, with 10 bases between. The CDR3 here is CASSTGGGNQPQHF. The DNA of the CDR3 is TGTGCCAGCAGCACTGGGGGGGGCAATCAGCCCCAGCATTTT.

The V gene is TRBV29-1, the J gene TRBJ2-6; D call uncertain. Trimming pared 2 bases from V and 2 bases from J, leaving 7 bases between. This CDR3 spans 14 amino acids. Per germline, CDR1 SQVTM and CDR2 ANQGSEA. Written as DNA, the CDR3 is TGCAGCGTTGAATTCACAACTGGGGCCAACGTCCTGACTTTC. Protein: CSVEFTTGANVLTF.

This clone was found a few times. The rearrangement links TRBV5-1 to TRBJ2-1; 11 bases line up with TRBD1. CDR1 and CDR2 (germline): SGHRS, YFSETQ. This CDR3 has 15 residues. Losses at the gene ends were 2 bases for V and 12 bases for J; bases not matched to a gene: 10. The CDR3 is CASSFTGQGATRQFF. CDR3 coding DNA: TGCGCCAGCAGCTTCACAGGACAGGGGGCAACTAGGCAGTTCTTC.

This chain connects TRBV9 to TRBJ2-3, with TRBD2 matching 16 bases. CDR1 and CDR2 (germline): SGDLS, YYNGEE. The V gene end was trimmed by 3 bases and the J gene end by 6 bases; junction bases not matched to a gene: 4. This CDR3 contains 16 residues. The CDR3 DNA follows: TGTGCCAGCAGCGAGGGACTAGCGGGGGGGTTGGATACGCAGTATTTT. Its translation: CASSEGLAGGLDTQYF.

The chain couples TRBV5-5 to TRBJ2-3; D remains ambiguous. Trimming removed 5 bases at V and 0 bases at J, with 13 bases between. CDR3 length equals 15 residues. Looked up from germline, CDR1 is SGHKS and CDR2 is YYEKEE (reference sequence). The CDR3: CASRPDISSTDTQYF. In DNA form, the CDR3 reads TGTGCCAGCAGACCCGACATATCTAGCACAGATACGCAGTATTTT.